The entry below gives a single T cell receptor (beta chain) sequence along with its context. Its antigen is unknown. This entry is derived from a study of cytomegalovirus exposure and HLA in healthy donors. Assay: immunoSEQ multiplex PCR; the TCRdb copy retains only in-frame clones and omits some. The repertoire holds roughly 150,000 clones, about 96% seen once, with about 0.89% in the top ten. The ends were cut back, 6 bases at V and 4 bases at J, with 19 bases in the middle. This CDR3 comprises 16 residues. In germline, CDR1 is MNHEY, CDR2 SMNVEV (reference sequence). Study-level findings and limits: Subsequent analysis found a tendency for first-cohort TCR clusters to co-occur within the approximately 130 validation repertoires. Under in vitro conditions, a few CMV-associated chains were confirmed as specific for CMV antigens.

Material: PBMCs. The receptor comes from a woman under 30 in good health and CMV-seronegative. The chain couples TRBV27 to TRBJ2-1, with D possibly TRBD2 on 7 matching bases. CDR3: CASRLLGEGVYNEQFF. In DNA form, the CDR3 reads TGTGCCAGCAGGCTGTTGGGGGAGGGGGTTTACAATGAGCAGTTCTTC.